A single sample gave rise to the 32 T cell receptor beta chains below, sequenced in a study of cytomegalovirus exposure and HLA in healthy donors. Primers for the PCR totalled 60 Vbeta and 13 Jbeta. The protocol was immunoSEQ multiplex PCR, while the TCRdb copy is restricted to in-frame clones and leaves out a portion. The profile covers more than 95,000 clones, with over 70% appearing a single time and about 3.3% taken by the ten largest. Material: PBMCs. The receptors here all came from a woman in her fifties or sixties in good health and CMV-seronegative.

This clone was detected once. This chain links TRBV28 with TRBJ1-1; tentatively, D is TRBD1 (6 bases). V was clipped by 4 bases and J by 4 bases, with 16 bases between them. The CDR3 consists of 15 residues. CDR1 and CDR2 from the germline V gene are MDHEN and SYDVKM. CDR3 sequence reads: CASSSGGADGTEAFF. CDR3 nucleotides: TGTGCCAGCAGTTCGGGGGGGGCCGATGGCACTGAAGCTTTCTTT.

The V call is TRBV29-1, the J call TRBJ1-1; tentatively, D is TRBD1 (6 bases). Germline CDR1 SQVTM, CDR2 ANQGSEA. Trimming pared 4 bases from V and 4 bases from J, leaving 13 bases between. This CDR3 comprises 13 residues. The CDR3 loop reads CSVVLQGFTEAFF. In DNA, the CDR3 is TGCAGCGTTGTCCTCCAGGGGTTCACTGAAGCTTTCTTT.

The J gene is TRBJ1-2, the V gene TRBV6-5, with D maybe TRBD1 (6 bases). Germline V CDR1 and CDR2: MNHEY, SVGAGI. The CDR3 sequence is 15 residues long. Trimming shortened V by 1 base and J by 4 bases, and 13 bases separated the two germline ends. The CDR3 spells CASSYWDTNSYGYTF. The CDR3 coding sequence is TGTGCCAGCAGTTACTGGGACACCAACTCCTATGGCTACACCTTC.

This sequence joins TRBV19 and TRBJ1-1; D remains ambiguous. CDR3 size: 13 residues. V dropped 3 bases and J dropped 4 bases, with 9 bases sitting between them. The V gene's germline CDR1 is LNHDA and CDR2 SQIVND (reference sequence). Written as DNA, the CDR3 is TGTGCCAGTAGTATTAGCTCGGGCACTGAAGCTTTCTTT. This encodes CASSISSGTEAFF.

The chain recombines TRBV4-2 with TRBJ2-2; D gene uncertain. Germline CDR1 is LGHNA and CDR2 is YNFKEQ. V lost 1 base and J lost 5, with 11 bases in between. The CDR3 is 15 residues long. CDR3 in amino acids: CASSQAVGATGELFF. The CDR3 DNA reads TGTGCCAGCAGCCAAGCTGTAGGAGCGACCGGGGAGCTGTTTTTT.

The chain links TRBV25-1 to TRBJ2-5, with 8 bases fitting TRBD1. This CDR3 has 15 amino acids. From germline, CDR1 is MGHDK and CDR2 SYGVNS. With V trimmed by 6 bases and J by 3 bases, 9 bases remained unmatched. The CDR3 region has the DNA TGTGCCAGCAGACCCCCGACAGGGGATAAAGAGACCCAGTACTTC. Its translation: CASRPPTGDKETQYF.

This clone was detected once. The genes are TRBV30 and TRBJ2-7, with D unclear. In germline, CDR1 is GTSNPN, CDR2 SVGIG (reference sequence). The V end lost 1 base, the J end lost 3 bases, and 4 bases lay between the germline ends. The CDR3 has 11 amino acids. CDR3: CAWSANYEQYF. CDR3 bases: TGTGCCTGGAGTGCCAACTACGAGCAGTACTTC.

The chain recombines TRBV29-1 with TRBJ1-5, with TRBD1 matching over 8 bases. Germline V gene sequence: CDR1 SQVTM, CDR2 ANQGSEA. The V gene end was trimmed by 2 bases and the J gene end by 11 bases; junction bases not matched to a gene: 8. There are 13 residues in the CDR3. The CDR3 sequence: CSVEQGADRAQHF. In nucleotides, the CDR3 is TGCAGCGTTGAACAGGGGGCAGACAGGGCCCAGCATTTT.

This clone came up a few times. CDR3 sequence reads: CASTRGLASDEQFF. CDR3 in DNA: TGTGCCAGCACCCGGGGACTAGCGTCCGATGAGCAGTTCTTC. The chain employs TRBV9 and TRBJ2-1; 10 bases agree with TRBD2. The CDR3 spans 14 residues. V lost 6 bases, J lost 8 bases, and 8 bases stayed unmatched. Germline V gives CDR1 SGDLS, CDR2 YYNGEE.

The chain couples TRBV11-2 to TRBJ2-7; tentatively, D is TRBD2 (5 bases). Germline CDR1 is SGHAT and CDR2 is FQNNGV. V lost 3 bases and J lost 1, with 13 bases in between. The CDR3 runs to 15 residues. CDR3 sequence: CASSLATGKSYEQYF. DNA of the CDR3: TGTGCCAGCAGCTTGGCGACCGGGAAGTCCTACGAGCAGTACTTC.

This clone was seen a few times. The CDR3 region is CASSAALAGEETQYF. In DNA form, the CDR3 reads TGTGCCAGCAGCGCCGCTTTAGCGGGAGAAGAGACCCAGTACTTC. The chain joins TRBV9 to TRBJ2-5; 9 bases match TRBD2. The V and J ends lost 3 bases and 3 bases, in that order; junction bases with no gene match: 6. Germline V CDR1 and CDR2: SGDLS, YYNGEE. There are 15 residues in the CDR3.

The rearrangement joins TRBV4-2 to TRBJ2-5; 7 positions match TRBD1. The end of the DNA is better explained by TRBJ2-7, so the J call may be wrong. Germline CDR1 reads LGHNA; CDR2 reads YNFKEQ. The CDR3 is 18 residues long. The CDR3 bases are TGTGCCAGCAGCCAAGTAGCGAGGGGGCAGGGTGGGACCTACGAGCAGTACTTC. Its protein is CASSQVARGQGGTYEQYF.

The chain recombines TRBV14 with TRBJ2-3; perhaps TRBD2 as D (6 bases). V was cut by 8 bases and J by 9 bases, with 9 bases left in between. Germline-derived CDR1 and CDR2 are SGHDN and FVKESK. The CDR3 is made up of 10 amino acids. In DNA, the CDR3 is TGTGCCAGCGGAAGCGGGACGCAGTATTTT. The encoded protein is CASGSGTQYF.

The genes are TRBV30 and TRBJ1-3; the D is unclear. The CDR3 runs to 15 residues. Germline CDR1 and CDR2: GTSNPN and SVGIG (reference sequence). V lost 5 bases and J 0 bases, leaving 14 bases between the germline ends. CDR3 residues: CAWSTPDNSGNTIYF. The CDR3 region has the DNA TGTGCCTGGTCGACCCCTGACAACTCTGGAAACACCATATATTTT.

The genes are TRBV5-1 and TRBJ2-3, with D perhaps matching TRBD1 (5 bases). The CDR3 has 16 residues. Per germline, CDR1 SGHRS and CDR2 YFSETQ. V lost 5 bases and J lost 6, with 22 bases in between. This CDR3 is CASRYQGLSASDTQYF. For the CDR3, the DNA is TGCGCCAGCAGGTATCAGGGTCTTAGTGCTTCGGATACGCAGTATTTT.

This sequence joins TRBV7-8 and TRBJ2-5; D might be TRBD1 (5 bases). The J call may not be correct, given that the DNA end is closer to TRBJ2-7. Germline V gene sequence: CDR1 SGHVS, CDR2 FQNEAQ. This CDR3 is 13 amino acids long. CDR3 sequence (DNA): TGTGCCAGTGGCCCAGGGCCATCCTACGAGCAGTACTTC. Amino acids: CASGPGPSYEQYF.

V usage is TRBV18 and J usage is TRBJ2-5, with D perhaps matching TRBD2 (6 bases). The J call is in doubt because the DNA end fits TRBJ2-7 better. CDR1 and CDR2 (germline): KGHSH, LQKENI. This CDR3 is built from 16 residues. CDR3 amino acids: CASSRSRDSSSYEQYF. The CDR3 DNA reads as TGTGCCAGCTCCCGGAGCCGGGACTCTTCCTCCTACGAGCAGTACTTC.

Concerning this clone: No conserved phenylalanine or tryptophan is present at the end of the CDR3, so a read error is the likely explanation. The chain has TRBV19 and TRBJ1-2; 7 nucleotides match TRBD1. The CDR3 extends over 13 amino acids. The germline CDR1 and CDR2 sequences are LNHDA and SQIVND (reference sequence). With 4 bases clipped from V and 3 bases from J, the junction kept 2 bases outside the gene matches. This chain's CDR3 is CASSTGQDYGYTS. CDR3 coding DNA: TGTGCCAGTAGTACCGGACAGGACTATGGCTACACCTCC.

This clone was seen a single time. The CDR3: CASSQNLPGQGLHEQFF. CDR3 DNA sequence: TGCGCCAGCAGCCAGAACCTCCCGGGACAGGGTTTGCATGAGCAGTTCTTC. This chain connects TRBV4-3 to TRBJ2-1; 9 bases match TRBD1. This CDR3 spans 17 amino acids. J lost 8 bases, V lost 3 bases, and 14 bases had no gene match. Germline V gene lookup returns CDR1 LGHNA and CDR2 YSLEER.

In this sample, this clone turned up a few times. The chain links TRBV19 to TRBJ2-7; TRBD2 agrees at 13 bases. Trimming removed 3 bases from V and 4 bases from J; junction bases left unmatched: 12. Germline CDR1 reads LNHDA; CDR2 reads SQIVND (reference sequence). The CDR3 runs 18 residues. The CDR3 is CASSIGGTSGVATYEQYF. The CDR3 bases are TGTGCCAGTAGTATTGGCGGGACTAGCGGGGTGGCGACTTACGAGCAGTACTTC. Full variable domain (rest looked up from reference TRBV19 and TRBJ2-7): DGGITQSPKYLFRKEGQNVTLSCEQNLNHDAMYWYRQDPGQGLRLIYYSQIVNDFQKGDIAEGYSVSREKKESFPLTVTSAQKNPTAFYLCASSIGGTSGVATYEQYFGPGTRLTVT.

This clone showed up just once. The J gene is TRBJ2-7, the V gene TRBV28; D possibly corresponds to TRBD1 (5 bases). The CDR3 loop spans 15 amino acids. Between the trimmed V and J ends, which lost 6 bases and 3 bases, there was a span of 18 bases. CDR1 and CDR2 (germline): MDHEN, SYDVKM. CDR3 nucleotide sequence: TGTGCCAGCAGAGCCACCCAGGGCGTTGTCTACGAGCAGTACTTC. Amino acids: CASRATQGVVYEQYF.

The rearrangement links TRBV6-5 to TRBJ2-5; D ambiguous. The J call is in doubt because the DNA end fits TRBJ2-7 better. The CDR3 spans 13 residues. Germline lookup yields CDR1 MNHEY and CDR2 SVGAGI. CDR3 region: CASSVPLASEQYF. CDR3 DNA sequence: TGTGCCAGCAGTGTACCGTTGGCGAGCGAGCAGTACTTC.

This chain joins TRBV28 and TRBJ2-5; no reliable D call. CDR1 is MDHEN and CDR2 is SYDVKM in the germline V gene. V was clipped by 4 bases and J by 4 bases, with 4 bases between them. CDR3 length: 11 residues. The CDR3 loop is CASSSLETQYF. The CDR3 bases are TGTGCCAGCAGTTCGTTAGAGACCCAGTACTTC.

The chain couples TRBV7-2 to TRBJ1-2, with D perhaps matching TRBD1 (5 bases). The ends were cut back, 0 bases at V and 6 bases at J, with 8 bases in the middle. The CDR3 has 13 amino acids. The germline V gene has CDR1 SGHTA and CDR2 FQGNSA. DNA for the CDR3: TGTGCCAGCAGCTTAGCAACGGGGGATGGCTACACCTTC. Translated: CASSLATGDGYTF.

In its sample, this clone was seen a few times. The chain combines TRBV28 with TRBJ2-5, with 7 bases matching TRBD2. V lost 3 bases to trimming and J lost 1 base; unmatched junction nucleotides: 14. This CDR3 is 18 amino acids long. CDR1 and CDR2 from the germline V gene are MDHEN and SYDVKM. In nucleotides, the CDR3 is TGTGCCAGCAGTTTTGGGCCAGTAGACGCGGGAGCCCAAGAGACCCAGTACTTC. Translating it yields CASSFGPVDAGAQETQYF.

Written as DNA, the CDR3 is TGTGCCAGCCGCGGGCTGAGGCGGGCCCAAGATACGCAGTATTTT. Translated: CASRGLRRAQDTQYF. The rearrangement uses TRBV5-6 and TRBJ2-3; the D gene is possibly TRBD2 (5 bases). Deletions cut 7 bases from V and 5 bases from J, with 20 bases between. Germline V gene sequence: CDR1 SGHDT, CDR2 YYEEEE. The CDR3 runs to 15 residues.

V usage is TRBV7-6 and J usage is TRBJ2-7, with TRBD1 identical over 7 bases. CDR1 and CDR2 from the germline V gene are SGHVS and FNYEAQ. The junction had 3 bases not matched to a gene; V was cut back by 4 bases and J by 0 bases. The CDR3 extends over 14 amino acids. CDR3 bases: TGTGCCAGCAGCTCGAACAGGGGCTCCTACGAGCAGTACTTC. It encodes CASSSNRGSYEQYF.

The chain links TRBV28 to TRBJ1-4; perhaps TRBD1 as D (5 bases). V was pared by 3 bases and J by 6 bases, with 11 bases between. The CDR3 sequence is 14 residues long. Looked up from germline, CDR1 is MDHEN and CDR2 is SYDVKM. The CDR3, as DNA: TGTGCCAGCAGTTTTCGGGGGTCTTATGAAAAACTGTTTTTT. This translates into CASSFRGSYEKLFF. The full variable domain, its missing parts supplied by reference TRBV28 and TRBJ1-4, is DVKVTQSSRYLVKRTGEKVFLECVQDMDHENMFWYRQDPGLGLRLIYFSYDVKMKEKGDIPEGYSVSREKKERFSLILESASTNQTSMYLCASSFRGSYEKLFFGSGTQLSVL.

The chain links TRBV18 to TRBJ2-5; 13 bases are a match to TRBD2. The J call may be wrong; the DNA end is better matched by TRBJ2-7. The CDR3 contains 15 residues. Germline lookup yields CDR1 KGHSH and CDR2 LQKENI. The CDR3 DNA reads as TGTGCCAGCTCACCAAGGACTAGCGGGAGTTACGAGCAGTACTTC. Encoded protein: CASSPRTSGSYEQYF.

V is TRBV28 and J is TRBJ1-4, with D possibly being TRBD1 (6 bases). V dropped 8 bases and J dropped 8 bases, with 27 bases sitting between them. The V gene's germline CDR1 is MDHEN and CDR2 SYDVKM. This CDR3 contains 17 residues. Here the CDR3 DNA reads TGTGCCAGCTCGCTTGAGGGGGACCCCCGGAGTCGGGAAAAACTGTTTTTT. Translating gives CASSLEGDPRSREKLFF.

With regard to this clone: Other nucleotide sequences in the sample specify the same CDR3. The genes are TRBV9 and TRBJ1-1; no reliable D call. In germline, CDR1 is SGDLS, CDR2 YYNGEE. Trimming removed 0 bases from V and 4 bases from J, with 7 bases in between. The CDR3 consists of 13 residues. Here the CDR3 reads CASSVGGFTEAFF. The CDR3 DNA follows: TGTGCCAGCAGCGTAGGAGGCTTCACTGAAGCTTTCTTT.

The CDR3: CASSSSGTGAVLGYGYTF. In DNA, the CDR3 is TGTGCCAGCAGCTCCTCCGGGACAGGGGCCGTGCTCGGCTATGGCTACACCTTC. The rearrangement uses TRBV5-4 and TRBJ1-2; TRBD1 matches 10 bases. This CDR3 spans 18 amino acids. Germline loops: CDR1 SGHNT, CDR2 YYREEE (reference sequence). J gave up 4 bases and V 3 bases, and 15 bases lay outside the gene matches.